This T cell receptor beta chain was sequenced in a study of T cells in Graves' hyperthyroidism and ophthalmopathy. Comments on this clonotype: The antigen is unknown.

Researchers took RNA transcripts and amplified the TCR beta CDR3 regions from them. A set of HTBI primers served as the primers for a first-round RT-PCR of the TCR CDR3. TCRdb recomputed calls from the multiplex PCR reads with MiXCR, one row per CDR3 protein. The table records about 570,000 distinct CDR3 sequences, 46% of them present only once. Study findings and constraints: Most thyroid-expanded clonotypes above 0.001 were also found in blood.

Trimming at V came to 3 bases and at J to 12 bases, leaving 7 bases not matched to a gene. CDR3 length: 12 amino acids. The germline gives CDR1 LGHNA, CDR2 YNFKEQ. J is TRBJ1-1 and V is TRBV4-2, with 7 bases identical to TRBD1. This TCR was recovered from an adult woman with Graves' disease, either hyperthyroidism or ophthalmopathy (not recorded which). Sequenced material: peripheral blood or thyroid tissue (not recorded which). As DNA, the CDR3 is TGTGCCAGCAGCCACACACAGGGGAGTCCTTTCTTT. Its translation: CASSHTQGSPFF.